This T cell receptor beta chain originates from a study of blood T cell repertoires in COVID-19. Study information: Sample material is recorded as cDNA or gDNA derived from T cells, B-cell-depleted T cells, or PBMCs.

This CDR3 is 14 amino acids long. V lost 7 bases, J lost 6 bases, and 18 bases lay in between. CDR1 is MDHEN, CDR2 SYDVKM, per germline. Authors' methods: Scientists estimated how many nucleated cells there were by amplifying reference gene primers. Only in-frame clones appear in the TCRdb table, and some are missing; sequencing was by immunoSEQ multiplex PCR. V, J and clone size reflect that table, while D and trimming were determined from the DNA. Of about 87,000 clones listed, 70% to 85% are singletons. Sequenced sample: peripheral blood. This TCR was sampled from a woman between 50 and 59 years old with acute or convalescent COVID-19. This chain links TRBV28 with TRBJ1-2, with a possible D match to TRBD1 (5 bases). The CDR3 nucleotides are TGTGCCAGCATCCCCTGGGGCAGGGAGGATGGCTACACCTTC. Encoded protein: CASIPWGREDGYTF.